The rows below give T cell receptor beta chains drawn from one sample of a study of cytomegalovirus exposure and HLA in healthy donors. Sequencing was performed with immunoSEQ multiplex PCR; in TCRdb, only in-frame clones are kept and a portion is missing. The repertoire holds about 150,000 clones, 76% seen once, with around 3.1% in the top ten. The sequencing sample was made of PBMCs. The receptor set was obtained from a male donor in good health and CMV-seronegative. Each CDR3 is given with its conserved first and last residue. A D gene is named only where the DNA matches it firmly. Rows give clone size only sometimes, using once, few, many, or a class for an expanded clone.

j_gene | abundance | d_gene | v_gene | CDR3aa | CDR3nt
TRBJ2-2 | . | TRBD1 | TRBV6-6 | CASSYLGGSGELFF | TGTGCCAGCAGTTACCTAGGGGGCTCCGGGGAGCTGTTTTTT
TRBJ1-2 | . | TRBD1 | TRBV7-9 | CASSPGTGSVGYTF | TGTGCCAGCAGCCCAGGGACAGGGAGCGTAGGCTACACCTTC
TRBJ1-6 | . | . | TRBV4-1 | CASSQESPLNSPLHF | TGCGCCAGCAGCCAAGAGTCCCCCCTTAATTCACCCCTCCACTTT
TRBJ1-1 | . | TRBD1 | TRBV7-8 | CASSLGDSQPEAFF | TGTGCCAGCAGCTTAGGGGACAGCCAACCTGAAGCTTTCTTT
TRBJ1-2 | . | . | TRBV4-2 | CASSQEGGWSYGYTF | TGTGCCAGCAGCCAAGAGGGAGGGTGGAGCTATGGCTACACCTTC
TRBJ1-3 | . | TRBD1 | TRBV18 | CASSPNGQGGNTIYF | TGTGCCAGCTCACCAAATGGACAGGGGGGAAACACCATATATTTT
TRBJ1-5 | . | . | TRBV5-1 | CASSPRGGDGGNQPQHF | TGCGCCAGCAGCCCGCGTGGCGGGGACGGGGGCAATCAGCCCCAGCATTTT
TRBJ2-7 | . | TRBD2 | TRBV19 | CASSIVQAGAYEQYF | TGTGCCAGTAGTATAGTCCAAGCGGGAGCCTACGAGCAGTACTTC
TRBJ2-1 | few | . | TRBV7-2 | CASSLAPAGLYNEQFF | TGTGCCAGCAGCTTAGCGCCTGCAGGGCTATACAATGAGCAGTTCTTC
TRBJ2-5 | . | . | TRBV15 | CATSRRRGGGGQETQYF | TGTGCCACCAGCAGACGCCGTGGCGGGGGCGGTCAAGAGACCCAGTACTTC
TRBJ2-7 | . | TRBD2 | TRBV9 | CASSVAPNSGPSYEQYF | TGTGCCAGCAGCGTAGCCCCTAATAGCGGGCCATCCTACGAGCAGTACTTC